This TCR beta chain was sequenced during a study of control samples from healthy donors and cancer patients. V was pared by 3 bases and J by 8 bases, with 10 bases between. Looked up from germline, CDR1 is SQVTM and CDR2 is ANQGSEA. The CDR3 covers 11 residues. Measured with immunoSEQ multiplex PCR; TCRdb has only the in-frame clones, and not every one. The data contain 20,000 to 30,000 clones, more than 75% of them singletons. The sequencing input was PBMCs. The receptor was isolated from a man aged 50 to 60 with lung cancer. The J gene is TRBJ1-2, the V gene TRBV29-1, with TRBD1 as a possible D gene (5 bases). CDR3 DNA: TGCAGCGTTGACAGGGCTCTGGGCTACACCTTC. This gives the protein CSVDRALGYTF.